This T cell receptor (beta chain) was sequenced in a study of T cell repertoires in cytomegalovirus infection. About the study: Both CMV infection and a matching HLA type were indicated by public TCR beta signatures.

Broader study findings: The response measured ex vivo was dominated by TCR beta clonotypes (HLA-C-restricted and CMV-specific).

CDR1 is SQVTM and CDR2 is ANQGSEA in the germline V gene. Trimming cost V 4 bases and J 6 bases, with 10 bases left between them. CDR3 length: 12 amino acids. MiXCR, applied by TCRdb to the reads, yields one record per CDR3 protein. This table holds some 300,000 distinct CDR3 sequences, around 10% found once. This clonotype was detected many times. The antigen remains undetermined. The sequence was collected from a human donor in good health (CMV status not recorded). Some clones in this sample may be carry-over from other donors' samples. Sequenced: PBMCs. This chain joins TRBV29-1 and TRBJ1-5; perhaps TRBD1 as D (6 bases). CDR3 protein: CSVGGGGQPQHF. The CDR3 DNA sequence: TGCAGCGTTGGGGGGGGCGGTCAGCCCCAGCATTTT.